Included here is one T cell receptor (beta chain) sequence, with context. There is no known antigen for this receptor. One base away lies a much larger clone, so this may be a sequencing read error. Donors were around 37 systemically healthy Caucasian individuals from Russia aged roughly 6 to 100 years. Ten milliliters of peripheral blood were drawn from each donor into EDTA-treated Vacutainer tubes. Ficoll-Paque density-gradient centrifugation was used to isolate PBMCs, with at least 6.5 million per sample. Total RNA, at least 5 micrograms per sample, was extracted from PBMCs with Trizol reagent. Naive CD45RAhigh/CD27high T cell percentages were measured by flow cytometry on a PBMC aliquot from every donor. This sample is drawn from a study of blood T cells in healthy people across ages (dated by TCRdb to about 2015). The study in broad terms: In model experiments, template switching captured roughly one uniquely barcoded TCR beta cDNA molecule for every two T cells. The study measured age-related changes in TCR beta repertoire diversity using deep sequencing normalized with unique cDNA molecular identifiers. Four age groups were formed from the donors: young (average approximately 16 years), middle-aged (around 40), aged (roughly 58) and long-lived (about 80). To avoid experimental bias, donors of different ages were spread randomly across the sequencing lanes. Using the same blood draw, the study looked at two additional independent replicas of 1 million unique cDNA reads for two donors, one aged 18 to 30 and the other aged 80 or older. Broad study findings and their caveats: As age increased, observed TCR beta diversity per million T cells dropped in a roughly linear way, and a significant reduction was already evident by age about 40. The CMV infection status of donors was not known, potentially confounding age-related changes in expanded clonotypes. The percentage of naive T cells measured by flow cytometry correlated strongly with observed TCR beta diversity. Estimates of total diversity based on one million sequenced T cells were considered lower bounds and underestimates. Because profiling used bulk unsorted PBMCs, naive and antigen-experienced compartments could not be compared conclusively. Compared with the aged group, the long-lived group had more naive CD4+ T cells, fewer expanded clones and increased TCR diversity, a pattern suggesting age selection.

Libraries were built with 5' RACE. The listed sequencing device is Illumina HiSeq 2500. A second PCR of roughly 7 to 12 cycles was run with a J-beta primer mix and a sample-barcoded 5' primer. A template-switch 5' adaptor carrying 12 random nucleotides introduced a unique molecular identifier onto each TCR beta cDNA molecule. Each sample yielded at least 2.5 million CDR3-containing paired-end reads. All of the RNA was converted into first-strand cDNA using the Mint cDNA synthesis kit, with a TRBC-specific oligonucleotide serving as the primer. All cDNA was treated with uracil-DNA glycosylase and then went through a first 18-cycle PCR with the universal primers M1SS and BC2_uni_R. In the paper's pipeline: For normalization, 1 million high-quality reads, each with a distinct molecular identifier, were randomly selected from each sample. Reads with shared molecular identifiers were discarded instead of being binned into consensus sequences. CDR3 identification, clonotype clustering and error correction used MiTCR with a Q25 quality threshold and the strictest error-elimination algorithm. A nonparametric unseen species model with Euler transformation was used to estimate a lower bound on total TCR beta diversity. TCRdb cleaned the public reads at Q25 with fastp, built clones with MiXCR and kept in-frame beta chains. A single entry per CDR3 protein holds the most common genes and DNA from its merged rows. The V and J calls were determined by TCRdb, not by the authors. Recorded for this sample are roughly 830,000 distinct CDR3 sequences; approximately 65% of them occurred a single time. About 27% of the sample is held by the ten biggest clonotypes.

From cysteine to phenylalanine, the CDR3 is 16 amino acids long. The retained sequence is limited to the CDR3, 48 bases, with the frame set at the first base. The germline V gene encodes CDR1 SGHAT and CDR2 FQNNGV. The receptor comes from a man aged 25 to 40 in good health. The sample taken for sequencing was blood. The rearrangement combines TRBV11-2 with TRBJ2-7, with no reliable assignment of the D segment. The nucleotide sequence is TGTGCCAGCAGCCGGCCTGGCCATAGGGAAGGCTACAAGCAGTACTTC. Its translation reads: CASSRPGHREGYKQYF. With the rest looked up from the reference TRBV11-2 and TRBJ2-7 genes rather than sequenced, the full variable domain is EAGVAQSPRYKIIEKRQSVAFWCNPISGHATLYWYQQILGQGPKLLIQFQNNGVVDDSQLPKDRFSAERLKGVDSTLKIQPAKLEDSAVYLCASSRPGHREGYKQYFGPGTRLTVT.